This paragraph reports one TCR beta chain. Its antigen is not identified. The CDR3 carries no conserved terminal phenylalanine or tryptophan, so it likely arises from a read error. It is unclear where the CDR3 begins or ends on the DNA, so no DNA is shown, and the CDR3 is as TCRdb lists it. The sample originates from a study of T-cell reconstitution after alpha-beta-depleted transplantation in children. Unique molecular identifiers were built into the TCRbeta library. TCRdb used MiXCR to reprocess the PCR reads, holding one entry per CDR3 protein. The sample records a few hundred thousand distinct CDR3 sequences, under 15% being singletons. Overall study results and limits: By one year post-transplant, T-cell counts and diversity largely arose from T cells that were newly produced. Several hundred expanded graft clones reportedly supplied alpha-beta T cells about two months after transplant. Certain patients had high TCRbeta diversity at day 60, and it came from recipient T cells and thymic progenitors that survived.

Germline values: CDR1 LGHDT, CDR2 YNNKEL (reference sequence). The CDR3 totals 13 residues, both ends included. J is TRBJ2-7 and V is TRBV3-1; the table's D call TRBD1 went unverified against the DNA. This material consisted of PBMCs, mostly from graft donor cells, taken 360 days after TCRalphabeta/CD19-depleted stem cell transplant. This clonotype was obtained from a male patient aged 10 to 17 who had a stem cell transplant for acute myeloid leukemia, so the T cells may come from the graft donor. This chain's CDR3 is CASSQGDSDPCQI.